These 10 T cell receptor beta chains were sequenced from one sample in a study of cytomegalovirus exposure and HLA in healthy donors. It was with 60 Vbeta and 13 Jbeta primers that the PCR ran. The assay was immunoSEQ multiplex PCR, and TCRdb's table has in-frame clones only and misses some. Of a few hundred thousand clones in the sample, around 80% are singletons; the top ten hold about 3%. The material sequenced was PBMCs. Source of these receptors: a man younger than 40 in good health and CMV-seronegative.

The chain employs TRBV6-5 and TRBJ1-1; D possibly corresponds to TRBD1 (5 bases). The CDR3 contains 15 residues. CDR1 and CDR2 from the germline V gene are MNHEY and SVGAGI. V lost 0 bases to trimming and J lost 0 bases, with 8 bases between them. The CDR3: CASSYSTGVNTEAFF. The CDR3 DNA reads TGTGCCAGCAGTTACTCGACGGGGGTGAACACTGAAGCTTTCTTT.

This chain connects TRBV28 to TRBJ1-2; the D gene is possibly TRBD1 (5 bases). Germline-derived CDR1 and CDR2 are MDHEN and SYDVKM. The V and J ends lost 4 bases and 4 bases respectively, with 10 bases between them. This CDR3 is built from 13 residues. Here the CDR3 reads CASSSGRVYGYTF. The CDR3 DNA is TGTGCCAGCAGTTCAGGCAGGGTCTATGGCTACACCTTC.

The chain carries TRBV5-1 and TRBJ2-3, with 7 bases aligning to TRBD1. Germline-derived CDR1 and CDR2 are SGHRS and YFSETQ. The CDR3 is 15 amino acids. V trimming: 2 bases; J trimming: 6 bases; junction bases outside the gene matches: 9. The CDR3, as DNA: TGCGCCAGCAGCTTAGGGACAGCGGATACGGATACGCAGTATTTT. Protein: CASSLGTADTDTQYF.

The chain combines TRBV11-2 with TRBJ1-3; D is uncertain. This CDR3 spans 16 amino acids. Germline assignment: CDR1 SGHAT and CDR2 FQNNGV. Trimming removed 1 base at V and 0 bases at J, with 10 bases between. The CDR3: CASSLAAGNSGNTIYF. The CDR3 DNA reads TGTGCCAGCAGCTTAGCCGCGGGCAACTCTGGAAACACCATATATTTT.

The V call is TRBV5-1, the J call TRBJ1-3, with 7 bases identical to TRBD1. This CDR3 region has 16 residues. CDR1 is SGHRS, CDR2 YFSETQ, per germline. With V trimmed by 0 bases and J by 0 bases, 3 bases remained unmatched. The CDR3 spells CASSLGGGNSGNTIYF. The DNA for the CDR3 is TGCGCCAGCAGCTTGGGAGGGGGCAACTCTGGAAACACCATATATTTT.

The rearrangement joins TRBV6-6 to TRBJ1-2; tentatively, D is TRBD1 (5 bases). Germline-derived CDR1 and CDR2 are MNHNY and SVGAGI (reference sequence). Trimming cost V 7 bases and J 4 bases, with 13 bases left between them. This CDR3 is 13 amino acids long. The CDR3 coding sequence is TGTGCCAGCATCCCCCCGGGGGTCTATGGCTACACCTTC. It yields the protein CASIPPGVYGYTF.

In its sample, this clone was seen a few times. The chain recombines TRBV5-1 with TRBJ1-4, with 7 bases fitting TRBD1. The CDR3 totals 15 residues. Per germline, CDR1 SGHRS and CDR2 YFSETQ. Trimming at V came to 6 bases and at J to 7 bases, leaving 12 bases not matched to a gene. CDR3 residues: CASKRQGLPGEKLFF. The CDR3 DNA reads TGCGCCAGCAAGAGACAGGGCCTCCCGGGTGAAAAACTGTTTTTT.

The V gene is TRBV5-4, the J gene TRBJ1-2; weak D call: TRBD1 (5 bases). V was pared by 4 bases and J by 4 bases, with 17 bases between. The CDR3 spans 15 residues. CDR1 and CDR2 from the germline V gene are SGHNT and YYREEE (reference sequence). DNA for the CDR3: TGTGCCAGCAGCCCTGCCGGGGGAGGATTCTATGGCTACACCTTC. Encoded protein: CASSPAGGGFYGYTF.

The rearrangement links TRBV9 to TRBJ1-2, with unresolved D. From germline, CDR1 is SGDLS and CDR2 YYNGEE. V shed 0 bases and J shed 2 bases, with 11 bases lying between them. This CDR3 spans 15 amino acids. In DNA, the CDR3 is TGTGCCAGCAGCGTAGAAACGGTGTTAAACTATGGCTACACCTTC. The encoded protein is CASSVETVLNYGYTF.

The gene calls are TRBV29-1 and TRBJ1-2, with a tentative D call TRBD1 (5 bases). Germline values: CDR1 SQVTM, CDR2 ANQGSEA. The CDR3 length is 14 residues. The V end lost 4 bases, the J end lost 4 bases, and 16 bases lay between the germline ends. The CDR3 DNA sequence: TGCAGCGTTGTGGGGGGGTCACCGTTCTATGGCTACACCTTC. Its protein product is CSVVGGSPFYGYTF.